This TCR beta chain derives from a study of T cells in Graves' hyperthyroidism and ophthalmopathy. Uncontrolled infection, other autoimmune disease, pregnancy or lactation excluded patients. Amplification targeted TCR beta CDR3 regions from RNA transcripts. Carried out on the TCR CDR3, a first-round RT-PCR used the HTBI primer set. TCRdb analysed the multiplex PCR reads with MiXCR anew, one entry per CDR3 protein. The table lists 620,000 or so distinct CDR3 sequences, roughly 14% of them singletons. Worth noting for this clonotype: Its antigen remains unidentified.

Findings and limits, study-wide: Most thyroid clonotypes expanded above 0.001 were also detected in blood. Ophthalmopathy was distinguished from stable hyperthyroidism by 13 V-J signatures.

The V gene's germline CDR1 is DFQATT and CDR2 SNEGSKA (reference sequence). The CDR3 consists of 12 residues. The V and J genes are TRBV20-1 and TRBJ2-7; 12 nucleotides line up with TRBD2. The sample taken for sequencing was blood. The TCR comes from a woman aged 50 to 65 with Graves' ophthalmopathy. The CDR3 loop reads CKVTSGRNEQYF. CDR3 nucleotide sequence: TGCAAGGTGACTAGCGGGAGAAATGAGCAGTACTTC.